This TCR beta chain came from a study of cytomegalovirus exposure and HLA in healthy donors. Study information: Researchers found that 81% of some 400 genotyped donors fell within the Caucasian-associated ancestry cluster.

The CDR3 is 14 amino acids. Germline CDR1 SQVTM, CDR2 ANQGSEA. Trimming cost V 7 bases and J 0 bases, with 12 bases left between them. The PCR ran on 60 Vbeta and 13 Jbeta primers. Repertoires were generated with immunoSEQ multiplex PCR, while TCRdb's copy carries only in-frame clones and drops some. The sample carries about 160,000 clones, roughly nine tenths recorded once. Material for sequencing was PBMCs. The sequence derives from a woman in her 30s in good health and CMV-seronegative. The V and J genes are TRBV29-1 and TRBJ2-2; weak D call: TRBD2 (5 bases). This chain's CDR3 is CSAGVGANTGELFF. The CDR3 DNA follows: TGCAGCGCCGGGGTGGGTGCGAACACCGGGGAGCTGTTTTTT.